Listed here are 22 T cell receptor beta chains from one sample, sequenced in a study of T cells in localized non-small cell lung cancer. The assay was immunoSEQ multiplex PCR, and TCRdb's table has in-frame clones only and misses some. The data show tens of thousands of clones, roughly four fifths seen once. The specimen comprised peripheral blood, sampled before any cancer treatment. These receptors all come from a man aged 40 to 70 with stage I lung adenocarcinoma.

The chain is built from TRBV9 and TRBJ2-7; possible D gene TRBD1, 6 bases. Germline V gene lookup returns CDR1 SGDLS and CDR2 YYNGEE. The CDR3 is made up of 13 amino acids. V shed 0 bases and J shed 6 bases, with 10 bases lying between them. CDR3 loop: CASSVDSRGEQYF. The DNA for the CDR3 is TGTGCCAGCAGCGTAGATTCCAGGGGCGAGCAGTACTTC.

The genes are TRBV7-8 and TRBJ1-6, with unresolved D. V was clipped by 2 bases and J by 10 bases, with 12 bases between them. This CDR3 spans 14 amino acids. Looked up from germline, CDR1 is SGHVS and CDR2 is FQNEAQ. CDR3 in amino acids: CASSLTTSKSPLHF. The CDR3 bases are TGTGCCAGCAGCTTAACGACCAGTAAATCACCCCTCCACTTT.

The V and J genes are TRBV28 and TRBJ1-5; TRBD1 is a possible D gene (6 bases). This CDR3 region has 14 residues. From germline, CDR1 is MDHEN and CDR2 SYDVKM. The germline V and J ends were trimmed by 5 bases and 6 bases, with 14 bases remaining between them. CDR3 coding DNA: TGTGCCAGCAGTAGAGGGGGGGATGGTCAGCCCCAGCATTTT. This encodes CASSRGGDGQPQHF.

The CDR3 DNA reads TGTGCCAGCAGCTTGGCCCCACAGGACAACTATGGCTACACCTTC. It translates to CASSLAPQDNYGYTF. J is TRBJ1-2 and V is TRBV5-4; possible D gene TRBD1, 5 bases. The germline V and J ends were trimmed by 0 bases and 2 bases, with 11 bases remaining between them. The germline gives CDR1 SGHNT, CDR2 YYREEE (reference sequence). The CDR3 totals 15 residues.

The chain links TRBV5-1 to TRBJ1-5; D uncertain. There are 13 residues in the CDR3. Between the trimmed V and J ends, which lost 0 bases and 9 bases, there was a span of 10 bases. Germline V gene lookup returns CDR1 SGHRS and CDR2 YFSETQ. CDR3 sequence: CASSLDRAGPQHF. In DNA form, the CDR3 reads TGCGCCAGCAGCTTGGACCGGGCAGGGCCCCAGCATTTT.

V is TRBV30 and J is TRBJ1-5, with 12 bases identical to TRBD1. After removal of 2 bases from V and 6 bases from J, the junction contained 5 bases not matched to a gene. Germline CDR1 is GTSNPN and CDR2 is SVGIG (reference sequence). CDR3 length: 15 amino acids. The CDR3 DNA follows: TGTGCCTGGAGTCCGGGACAGGGGGCGGGTCAGCCCCAGCATTTT. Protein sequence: CAWSPGQGAGQPQHF.

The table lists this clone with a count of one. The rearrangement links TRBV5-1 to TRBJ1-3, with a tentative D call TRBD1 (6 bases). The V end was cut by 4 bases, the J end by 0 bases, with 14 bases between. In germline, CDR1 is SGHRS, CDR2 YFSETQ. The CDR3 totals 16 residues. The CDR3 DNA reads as TGCGCCAGCAGCGATCCGGGACACCTCTCTGGAAACACCATATATTTT. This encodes CASSDPGHLSGNTIYF.

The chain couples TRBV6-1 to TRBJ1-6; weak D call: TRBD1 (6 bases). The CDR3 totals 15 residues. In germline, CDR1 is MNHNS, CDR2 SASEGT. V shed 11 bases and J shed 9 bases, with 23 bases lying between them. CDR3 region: CAAQTGSGVGSPLHF. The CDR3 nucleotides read TGTGCCGCACAAACAGGGTCAGGGGTGGGTTCACCCCTCCACTTT.

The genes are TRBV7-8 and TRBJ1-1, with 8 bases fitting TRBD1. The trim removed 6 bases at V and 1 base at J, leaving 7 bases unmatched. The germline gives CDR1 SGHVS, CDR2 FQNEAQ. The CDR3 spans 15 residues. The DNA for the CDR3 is TGTGCCAGCAGAACCGGGACAGGAGGGAACACTGAAGCTTTCTTT. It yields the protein CASRTGTGGNTEAFF.

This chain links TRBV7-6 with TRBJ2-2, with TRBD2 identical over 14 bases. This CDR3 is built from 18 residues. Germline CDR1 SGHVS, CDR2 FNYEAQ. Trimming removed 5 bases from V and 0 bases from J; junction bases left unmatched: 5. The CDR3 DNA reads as TGTGCCAGCAGCCTAGGACTAGCGGGGGGATCGAACACCGGGGAGCTGTTTTTT. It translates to CASSLGLAGGSNTGELFF.

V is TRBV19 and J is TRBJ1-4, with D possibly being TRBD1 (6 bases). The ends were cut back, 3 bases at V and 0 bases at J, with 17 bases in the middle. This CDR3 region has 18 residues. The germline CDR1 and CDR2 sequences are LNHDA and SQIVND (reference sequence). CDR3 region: CASSIKGQGIATNEKLFF. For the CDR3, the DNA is TGTGCCAGTAGTATTAAGGGGCAGGGGATCGCAACTAATGAAAAACTGTTTTTT.

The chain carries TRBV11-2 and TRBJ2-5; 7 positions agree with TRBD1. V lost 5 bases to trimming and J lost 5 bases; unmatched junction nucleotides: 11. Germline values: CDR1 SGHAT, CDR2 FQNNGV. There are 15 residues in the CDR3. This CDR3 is CASSLLQGIRETQYF. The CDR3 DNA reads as TGTGCCAGCAGCCTATTACAGGGGATCCGGGAGACCCAGTACTTC.

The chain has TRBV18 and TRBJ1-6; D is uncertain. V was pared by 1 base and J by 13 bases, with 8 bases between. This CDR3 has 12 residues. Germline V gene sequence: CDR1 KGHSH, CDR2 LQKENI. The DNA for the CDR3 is TGTGCCAGCTCACCACGGGGTATCCCCCTCCACTTT. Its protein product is CASSPRGIPLHF.

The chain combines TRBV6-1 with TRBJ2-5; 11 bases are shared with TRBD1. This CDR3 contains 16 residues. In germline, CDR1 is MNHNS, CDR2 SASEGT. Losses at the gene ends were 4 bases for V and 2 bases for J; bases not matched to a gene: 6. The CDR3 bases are TGTGCCAGCAGTGGATGGGACAGGGGGTGGCAAGAGACCCAGTACTTC. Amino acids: CASSGWDRGWQETQYF.

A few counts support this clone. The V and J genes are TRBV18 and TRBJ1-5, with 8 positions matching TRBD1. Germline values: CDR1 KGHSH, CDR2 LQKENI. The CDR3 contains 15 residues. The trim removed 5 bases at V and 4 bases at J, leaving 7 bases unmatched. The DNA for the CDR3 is TGTGCCAGCTCAGACACAGGGGGGGTTAATCAGCCCCAGCATTTT. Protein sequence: CASSDTGGVNQPQHF.

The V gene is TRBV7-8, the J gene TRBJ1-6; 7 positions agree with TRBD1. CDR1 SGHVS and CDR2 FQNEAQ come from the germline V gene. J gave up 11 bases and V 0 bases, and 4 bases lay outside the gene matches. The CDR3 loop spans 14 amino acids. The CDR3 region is CASSLAQGLAPLHF. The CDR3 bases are TGTGCCAGCAGCTTAGCACAGGGGCTGGCACCCCTCCACTTT.

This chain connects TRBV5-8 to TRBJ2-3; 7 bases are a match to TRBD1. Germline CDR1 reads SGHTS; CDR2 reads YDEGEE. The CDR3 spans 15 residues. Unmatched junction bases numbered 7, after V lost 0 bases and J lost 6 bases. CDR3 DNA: TGTGCCAGCAGCTTGGCAGGGGACAGACGGGATACGCAGTATTTT. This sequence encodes CASSLAGDRRDTQYF.

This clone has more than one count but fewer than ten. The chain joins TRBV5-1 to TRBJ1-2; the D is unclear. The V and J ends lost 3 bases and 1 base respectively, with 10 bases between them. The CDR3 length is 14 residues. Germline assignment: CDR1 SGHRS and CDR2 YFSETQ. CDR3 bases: TGCGCCAGCAGCTCCGCCACAGTTAACTATGGCTACACCTTC. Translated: CASSSATVNYGYTF. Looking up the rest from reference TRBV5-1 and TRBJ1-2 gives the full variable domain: KAGVTQTPRYLIKTRGQQVTLSCSPISGHRSVSWYQQTPGQGLQFLFEYFSETQRNKGNFPGRFSGRQFSNSRSEMNVSTLELGDSALYLCASSSATVNYGYTFGSGTRLTVV.

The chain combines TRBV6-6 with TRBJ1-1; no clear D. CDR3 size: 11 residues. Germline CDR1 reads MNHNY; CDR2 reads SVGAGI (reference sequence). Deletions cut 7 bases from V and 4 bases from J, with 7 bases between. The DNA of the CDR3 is TGTGCCAGCACTGTCGGCACTGAAGCTTTCTTT. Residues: CASTVGTEAFF.

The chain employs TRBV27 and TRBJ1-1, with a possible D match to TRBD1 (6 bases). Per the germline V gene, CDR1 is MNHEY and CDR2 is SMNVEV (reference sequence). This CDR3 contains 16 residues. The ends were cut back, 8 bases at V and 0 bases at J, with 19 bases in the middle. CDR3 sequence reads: CASRTGSGTMNTEAFF. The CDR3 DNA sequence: TGTGCCAGCCGCACAGGGAGTGGAACGATGAACACTGAAGCTTTCTTT.

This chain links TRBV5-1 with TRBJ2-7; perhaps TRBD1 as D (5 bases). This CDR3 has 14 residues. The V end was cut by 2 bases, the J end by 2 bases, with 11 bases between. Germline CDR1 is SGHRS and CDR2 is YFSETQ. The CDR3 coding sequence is TGCGCCAGCAGCTTTAGTTCAGGGACCTACGAGCAGTACTTC. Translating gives CASSFSSGTYEQYF.

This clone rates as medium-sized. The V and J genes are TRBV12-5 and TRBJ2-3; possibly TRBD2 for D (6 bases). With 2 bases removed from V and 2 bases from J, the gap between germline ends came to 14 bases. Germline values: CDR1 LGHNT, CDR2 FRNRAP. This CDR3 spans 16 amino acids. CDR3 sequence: CASGLPRTTPTDTQYF. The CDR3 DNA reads TGTGCTAGTGGTTTGCCGCGGACTACACCCACAGATACGCAGTATTTT.